Each of the 20 T cell receptor beta chains below was sequenced from the same sample in a study of blood T cell repertoires in COVID-19. The data were produced by immunoSEQ multiplex PCR, yet TCRdb's version contains in-frame clones alone and is incomplete. Here the sample spans approximately 300,000 clones, over 90% being singletons. Sequenced input: PBMCs or T cells enriched from blood (not recorded which). Receptor source: a woman aged 30 to 39 who had been exposed to COVID-19.

As regards this clone: Other DNA sequences within the sample encode an identical CDR3. CDR3 coding DNA: TGTGCCAGCAGCCAAGATAGGAACACTGAAGCTTTCTTT. Protein product: CASSQDRNTEAFF. The V call is TRBV14, the J call TRBJ1-1, with D hard to call. V was trimmed by 0 bases and J by 1 base, leaving 3 bases between them. Germline V gene data show CDR1 as SGHDN and CDR2 as FVKESK. The CDR3 has 13 amino acids.

V gene TRBV7-8 combines with J gene TRBJ1-1; unclear D gene. The V and J ends lost 3 bases and 3 bases respectively, with 17 bases between them. Germline CDR1 SGHVS, CDR2 FQNEAQ. The CDR3 is made up of 16 amino acids. The chain's CDR3 is CASSFLMAGRDTEAFF. DNA of the CDR3: TGTGCCAGCAGCTTTTTGATGGCCGGGAGGGACACTGAAGCTTTCTTT.

This clone was counted once. The chain uses TRBV21-1 and TRBJ2-7; the table's TRBD2 call for D was not verified on the DNA. TRBV21-1 is a recognized pseudogene. The CDR3 spans 17 residues. The CDR3 sequence is CASSKKIALGTTYEQYF. CDR3 sequence (DNA): TGTGCCAGCAGCAAAAAGATAGCGTTGGGGACTACCTACGAGCAGTACTTC.

This chain uses TRBV11-2 with TRBJ1-1; 7 positions match TRBD1. The CDR3 contains 14 residues. The V segment lost 7 bases and the J segment 3 bases; nucleotides outside the gene matches: 8. Germline assignment: CDR1 SGHAT and CDR2 FQNNGV. CDR3 DNA: TGTGCCAGCACCTTTCTACAGGGGTACACTGAAGCTTTCTTT. This codes for CASTFLQGYTEAFF.

This clone was found once. The V call is TRBV18, the J call TRBJ1-4; perhaps TRBD1 as D (6 bases). The germline V gene has CDR1 KGHSH and CDR2 LQKENI. Trimming took off 1 base at V and 5 bases at J, with 8 bases between the two ends. The CDR3 has 14 residues. Written as DNA, the CDR3 is TGTGCCAGCTCACCACTGACAGGAAATGAAAAACTGTTTTTT. It codes for CASSPLTGNEKLFF.

This rearrangement joins TRBV6-5 to TRBJ1-5; 8 bases are shared with TRBD1. CDR3 length equals 15 residues. Trimming removed 6 bases from V and 5 bases from J; junction bases left unmatched: 9. Germline V lookup: CDR1 MNHEY, CDR2 SVGAGI. The CDR3 DNA reads TGTGCCAGCAGACTGACAGGGGTGGGGTATCAGCCCCAGCATTTT. Translated: CASRLTGVGYQPQHF.

J is TRBJ1-1 and V is TRBV18; 8 bases map to TRBD1. V lost 3 bases, J lost 5 bases, and 5 bases stayed unmatched. The CDR3 loop spans 14 amino acids. Germline loops: CDR1 KGHSH, CDR2 LQKENI. The CDR3 DNA follows: TGTGCCAGCTCACCGGACAGGGAGGGAACTGAAGCTTTCTTT. Protein: CASSPDREGTEAFF. The entire variable domain, with the rest obtained from reference TRBV18 and TRBJ1-1, is as follows: NAGVMQNPRHLVRRRGQEARLRCSPMKGHSHVYWYRQLPEEGLKFMVYLQKENIIDESGMPKERFSAEFPKEGPSILRIQQVVRGDSAAYFCASSPDREGTEAFFGQGTRLTVV.

The V and J genes are TRBV19 and TRBJ1-1, with TRBD1 matching 9 bases. Germline V lookup: CDR1 LNHDA, CDR2 SQIVND (reference sequence). J lost 1 base, V lost 2 bases, and 5 bases had no gene match. This CDR3 region has 16 residues. For the CDR3, the DNA is TGTGCCAGTAGTATATCTGACAGGGGGGCGAACACTGAAGCTTTCTTT. This encodes CASSISDRGANTEAFF.

This CDR3 is CASSVDVSGHGGDNYGYTF. As DNA, the CDR3 is TGTGCCAGCAGCGTAGATGTATCGGGCCACGGAGGGGACAACTATGGCTACACCTTC. V and J are TRBV9 and TRBJ1-2; maybe TRBD1 (5 bases). Trimming took off 0 bases at V and 2 bases at J, with 23 bases between the two ends. Looked up from germline, CDR1 is SGDLS and CDR2 is YYNGEE. The CDR3 loop spans 19 amino acids. Together with reference TRBV9 and TRBJ1-2, the CDR3 gives the full variable domain: DSGVTQTPKHLITATGQRVTLRCSPRSGDLSVYWYQQSLDQGLQFLIQYYNGEERAKGNILERFSAQQFPDLHSELNLSSLELGDSALYFCASSVDVSGHGGDNYGYTFGSGTRLTVV.

This chain links TRBV7-9 with TRBJ1-1; possibly TRBD1 for D (5 bases). Germline V lookup: CDR1 SEHNR, CDR2 FQNEAQ (reference sequence). Trimming pared 5 bases from V and 2 bases from J, leaving 9 bases between. This CDR3 has 13 residues. The CDR3 DNA is TGTGCCAGCAGCACACAGGTTAACACTGAAGCTTTCTTT. Translated, it gives CASSTQVNTEAFF.

This clone was recorded a few times. The chain links TRBV28 to TRBJ2-4; a possible D gene is TRBD2 (6 bases). The length of the CDR3 is 15 residues. Looked up from germline, CDR1 is MDHEN and CDR2 is SYDVKM. V was pared by 5 bases and J by 8 bases, with 19 bases between. CDR3 region: CASSADFGRQDIQYF. The CDR3 coding sequence is TGTGCCAGCAGTGCGGATTTTGGGAGGCAAGACATTCAGTACTTC. The whole variable domain, remainder taken from reference TRBV28 and TRBJ2-4, is DVKVTQSSRYLVKRTGEKVFLECVQDMDHENMFWYRQDPGLGLRLIYFSYDVKMKEKGDIPEGYSVSREKKERFSLILESASTNQTSMYLCASSADFGRQDIQYFGAGTRLSVL.

The chain links TRBV4-3 to TRBJ1-2; D is unclear. Germline V gives CDR1 LGHNA, CDR2 YSLEER. CDR3 length: 14 residues. The V end lost 4 bases, the J end lost 5 bases, and 14 bases lay between the germline ends. DNA of the CDR3: TGCGCCAGCAGCCTCGACGGGAGAGGGTATGGCTACACCTTC. Its translation: CASSLDGRGYGYTF.

The chain employs TRBV19 and TRBJ2-3, with 7 bases that match TRBD1. The trim removed 6 bases at V and 3 bases at J, leaving 9 bases unmatched. The CDR3 loop spans 15 amino acids. CDR1 and CDR2 (germline): LNHDA, SQIVND (reference sequence). The CDR3 sequence: CASRNRGRWTDTQYF. As DNA, the CDR3 is TGTGCCAGTAGAAACAGGGGAAGGTGGACAGATACGCAGTATTTT.

The chain employs TRBV2 and TRBJ1-5, with D perhaps TRBD1 (6 bases). Germline loops: CDR1 SNHLY, CDR2 FYNNEI. Deletions cut 4 bases from V and 4 bases from J, with 23 bases between. The CDR3 covers 18 residues. CDR3 region: CASSVLAGRGSRNQPQHF. In DNA, the CDR3 is TGTGCCAGCAGTGTTCTCGCGGGCAGGGGCTCGAGGAATCAGCCCCAGCATTTT.

V gene TRBV12-5 combines with J gene TRBJ1-2; tentative D call: TRBD1 (6 bases). Germline CDR1 LGHNT, CDR2 FRNRAP. The V end lost 0 bases, the J end lost 4 bases, and 12 bases lay between the germline ends. CDR3 length: 15 residues. The CDR3 bases are TGTGCTAGTGGTTTGGTTCAGGGAGGGGGCTATGGCTACACCTTC. This codes for CASGLVQGGGYGYTF. The variable domain in full, with the rest retrieved from reference TRBV12-5 and TRBJ1-2, is DARVTQTPRHKVTEMGQEVTMRCQPILGHNTVFWYRQTMMQGLELLAYFRNRAPLDDSGMPKDRFSAEMPDATLATLKIQPSEPRDSAVYFCASGLVQGGGYGYTFGSGTRLTVV.

The chain recombines TRBV7-9 with TRBJ1-2; TRBD1 matches at 7 bases. This CDR3 comprises 16 residues. The junction had 14 bases not matched to a gene; V was cut back by 2 bases and J by 8 bases. Germline V gene sequence: CDR1 SEHNR, CDR2 FQNEAQ (reference sequence). CDR3 sequence reads: CASSLLRVGDSRGYTF. The CDR3 nucleotides read TGTGCCAGCAGCTTACTTCGGGTGGGGGACAGTCGGGGCTACACCTTC.

The CDR3 here is CAINEQPQTEAFF. The CDR3 coding sequence is TGTGCCATCAACGAACAGCCCCAGACTGAAGCTTTCTTT. The chain couples TRBV10-3 to TRBJ1-1; no clear D gene. The germline V gene encodes CDR1 ENHRY and CDR2 SYGVKD. This CDR3 region has 13 residues. The ends were cut back, 7 bases at V and 5 bases at J, with 14 bases in the middle.

The chain uses TRBV19 and TRBJ1-2; D is possibly TRBD1 (5 bases). This CDR3 contains 15 residues. The V gene's germline CDR1 is LNHDA and CDR2 SQIVND (reference sequence). Trimming cost V 5 bases and J 8 bases, with 21 bases left between them. CDR3 region: CASSRRQPPLSGYTF. In DNA form, the CDR3 reads TGTGCCAGTAGTCGACGACAGCCTCCCCTTTCGGGCTACACCTTC.

The rearrangement joins TRBV2 to TRBJ2-7; TRBD2 might be the D (6 bases). The germline V gene encodes CDR1 SNHLY and CDR2 FYNNEI. The CDR3 is made up of 13 amino acids. V was clipped by 4 bases and J by 6 bases, with 13 bases between them. CDR3 in DNA: TGTGCCAGCAGTGGACGGGGGTCCCGCGAGCAGTACTTC. Translation: CASSGRGSREQYF.

The V call is TRBV7-3, the J call TRBJ2-6; 12 nucleotides match TRBD2. The CDR3 has 17 amino acids. Germline CDR1 is SGHTA and CDR2 is FQGTGA. V lost 7 bases, J lost 0 bases, and 4 bases stayed unmatched. CDR3 protein: CASTLTSGGSGANVLTF. Written as DNA, the CDR3 is TGTGCCAGCACATTGACTAGCGGGGGCTCTGGGGCCAACGTCCTGACTTTC.